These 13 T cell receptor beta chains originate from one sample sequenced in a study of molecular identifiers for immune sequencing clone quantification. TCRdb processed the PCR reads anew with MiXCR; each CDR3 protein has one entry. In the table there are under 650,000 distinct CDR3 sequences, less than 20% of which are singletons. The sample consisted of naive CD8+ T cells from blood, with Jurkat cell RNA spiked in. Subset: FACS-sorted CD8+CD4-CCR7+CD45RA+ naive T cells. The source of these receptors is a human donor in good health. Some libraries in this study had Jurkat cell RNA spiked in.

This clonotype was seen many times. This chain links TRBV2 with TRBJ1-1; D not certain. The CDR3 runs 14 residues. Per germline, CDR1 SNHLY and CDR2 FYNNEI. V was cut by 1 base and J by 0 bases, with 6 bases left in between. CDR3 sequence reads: CASSEGLMNTEAFF. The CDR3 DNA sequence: TGTGCCAGCAGTGAAGGGCTGATGAACACTGAAGCTTTCTTT.

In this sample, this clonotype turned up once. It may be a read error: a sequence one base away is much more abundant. This CDR3 is CASSHETGANEELFF. The CDR3 nucleotides read TGCGCCAGCAGCCACGAGACAGGCGCTAATGAAGAACTGTTTTTT. The chain couples TRBV4-3 to TRBJ1-4; tentative D call: TRBD1 (6 bases). CDR3 size: 15 residues. In germline, CDR1 is LGHNA, CDR2 YSLEER.

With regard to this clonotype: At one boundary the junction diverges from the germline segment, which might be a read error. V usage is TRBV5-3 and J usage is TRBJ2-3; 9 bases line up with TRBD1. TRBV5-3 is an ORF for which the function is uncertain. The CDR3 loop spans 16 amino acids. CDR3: CASSLGTGSSTDTRYF. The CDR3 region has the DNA TGTGCCAGCAGCTTGGGGACAGGGTCGAGCACAGATACGCGGTATTTT.

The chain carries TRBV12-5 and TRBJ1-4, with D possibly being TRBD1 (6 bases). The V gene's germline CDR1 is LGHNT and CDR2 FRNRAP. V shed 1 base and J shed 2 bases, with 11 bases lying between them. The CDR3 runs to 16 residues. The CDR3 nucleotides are TGTGCTAGTGGTTTGGATCCTACAGGGACTAATGAAAAACTGTTTTTT. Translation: CASGLDPTGTNEKLFF.

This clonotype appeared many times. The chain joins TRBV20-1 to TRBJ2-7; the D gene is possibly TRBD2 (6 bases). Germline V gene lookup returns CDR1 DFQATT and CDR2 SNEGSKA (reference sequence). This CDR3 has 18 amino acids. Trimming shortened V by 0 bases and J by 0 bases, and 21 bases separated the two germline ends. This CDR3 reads CSARESVGEAGSSYEQYF. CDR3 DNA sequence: TGCAGTGCTAGAGAGAGTGTTGGGGAGGCAGGGAGCTCCTACGAGCAGTACTTC.

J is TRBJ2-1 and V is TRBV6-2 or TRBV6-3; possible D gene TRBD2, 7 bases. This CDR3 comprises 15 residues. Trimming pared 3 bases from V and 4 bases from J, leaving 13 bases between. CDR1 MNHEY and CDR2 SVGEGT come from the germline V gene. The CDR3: CASSYLAGAYNEQFF. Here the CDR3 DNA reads TGTGCCAGCAGTTATCTGGCGGGGGCATACAATGAGCAGTTCTTC.

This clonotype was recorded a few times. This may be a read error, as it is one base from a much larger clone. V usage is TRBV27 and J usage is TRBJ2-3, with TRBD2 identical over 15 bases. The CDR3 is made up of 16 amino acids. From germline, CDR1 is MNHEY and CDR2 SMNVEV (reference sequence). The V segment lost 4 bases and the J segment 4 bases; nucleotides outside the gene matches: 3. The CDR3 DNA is TGTGCCAGCAGTTCTCGGACTAGCGGGAGGGCAGATACGCAGTATTTT. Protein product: CASSSRTSGRADTQYF.

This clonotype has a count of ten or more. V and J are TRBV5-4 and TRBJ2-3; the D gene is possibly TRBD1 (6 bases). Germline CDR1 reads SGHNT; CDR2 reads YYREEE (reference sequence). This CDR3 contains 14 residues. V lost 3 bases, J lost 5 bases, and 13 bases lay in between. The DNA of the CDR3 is TGTGCCAGCAGCTCTTGGACAGAAGGAGATACGCAGTATTTT. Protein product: CASSSWTEGDTQYF.

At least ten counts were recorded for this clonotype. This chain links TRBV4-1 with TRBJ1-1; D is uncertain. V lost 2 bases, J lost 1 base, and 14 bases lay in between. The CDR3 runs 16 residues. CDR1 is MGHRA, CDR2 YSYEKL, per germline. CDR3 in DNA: TGCGCCAGCAGCCAAAGCCCAGTTAGAGGGAACACTGAAGCTTTCTTT. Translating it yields CASSQSPVRGNTEAFF.

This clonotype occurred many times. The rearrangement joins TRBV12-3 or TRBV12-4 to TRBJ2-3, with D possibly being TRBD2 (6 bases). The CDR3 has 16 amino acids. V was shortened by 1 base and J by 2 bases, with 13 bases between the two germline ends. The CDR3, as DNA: TGTGCCAGCAGTTTAGTTCGTGGCGGGAACACAGATACGCAGTATTTT. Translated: CASSLVRGGNTDTQYF.

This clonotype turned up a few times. CDR3 DNA: TGTGCCAGCAGTTACGGGGGGCGGTTAATAGCGGAGACCCAGTACTTC. Translating it yields CASSYGGRLIAETQYF. The chain couples TRBV6-2 or TRBV6-3 to TRBJ2-5; D is tentatively TRBD1 or TRBD2 (6 bases each). V was shortened by 2 bases and J by 5 bases, with 18 bases between the two germline ends. In germline, CDR1 is MNHEY, CDR2 SVGEGT. The CDR3 loop spans 16 amino acids.

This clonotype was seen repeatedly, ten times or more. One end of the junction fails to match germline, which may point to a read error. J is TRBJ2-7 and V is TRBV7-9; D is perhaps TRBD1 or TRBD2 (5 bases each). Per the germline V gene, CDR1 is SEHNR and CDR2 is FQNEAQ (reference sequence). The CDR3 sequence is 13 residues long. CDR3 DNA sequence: TGCGCCAGCAGCTTGGGGGACGCCTACGAGCAGTACTTC. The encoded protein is CASSLGDAYEQYF.

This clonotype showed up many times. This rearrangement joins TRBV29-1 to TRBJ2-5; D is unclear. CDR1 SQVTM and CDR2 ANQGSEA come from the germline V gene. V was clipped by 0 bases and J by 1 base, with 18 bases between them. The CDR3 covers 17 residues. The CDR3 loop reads CSVEDLVKGRGQETQYF. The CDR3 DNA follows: TGCAGCGTTGAAGATCTGGTAAAGGGAAGAGGCCAAGAGACCCAGTACTTC. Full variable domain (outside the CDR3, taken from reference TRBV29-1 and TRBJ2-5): SAVISQKPSRDICQRGTSLTIQCQVDSQVTMMFWYRQQPGQSLTLIATANQGSEATYESGFVIDKFPISRPNLTFSTLTVSNMSPEDSSIYLCSVEDLVKGRGQETQYFGPGTRLLVL.